The rows below give T cell receptor beta chains drawn from one sample of a study of OX40 agonist ivuxolimab in advanced cancers. Some clones are missing from TCRdb's copy, which holds only in-frame ones; the method was immunoSEQ multiplex PCR. The table includes some 60,000 clones, about 89% detected once. The sequenced sample was CD4+ or CD8+ T cells sorted from blood, obtained in a trial of the OX40 agonist ivuxolimab. These receptors were obtained from an adult with an advanced solid tumor such as melanoma, head and neck, liver or kidney cancer. The CDR3 runs from the conserved cysteine through the conserved F or W. D genes are given only for firm matches. The listing skips clone size in some rows; elsewhere it reads once, few, many or a size class.

NA | NA | TRBJ1-6 | TRBV9 | CASSVVGAKGSPLHF | TGTGCCAGCAGCGTAGTGGGGGCCAAAGGTTCACCCCTCCACTTT
NA | NA | TRBJ2-1 | TRBV18 | CASSNAGKREKNEQFF | TGTGCCAGCTCAAACGCGGGCAAAAGGGAAAAAAATGAGCAGTTCTTC
NA | NA | TRBJ2-5 | TRBV6-5 | CASSYNWGSGETQYF | TGTGCCAGCAGTTACAATTGGGGGTCGGGGGAGACCCAGTACTTC
NA | NA | TRBJ1-2 | TRBV29-1 | CSVSQGLGTSYGYTF | TGCAGCGTTTCCCAGGGGCTAGGAACCTCCTATGGCTACACCTTC
once | NA | TRBJ2-7 | TRBV6-6 | CASSPGTLDYGQYF | TGTGCCAGCAGCCCCGGGACCCTGGACTACGGGCAGTACTTC
NA | TRBD1 | TRBJ2-5 | TRBV7-8 | CASSLVGTVFQETQYF | TGTGCCAGCAGCTTAGTGGGGACAGTTTTCCAAGAGACCCAGTACTTC
NA | TRBD1 | TRBJ1-3 | TRBV19 | CASRKPGQGRSGNTIYF | TGTGCCAGTAGGAAACCGGGACAGGGGAGATCTGGAAACACCATATATTTT
NA | NA | TRBJ2-5 | TRBV5-6 | CASSFRGVQETQYF | TGTGCCAGCAGCTTCCGGGGAGTGCAAGAGACCCAGTACTTC
NA | TRBD1 | TRBJ1-2 | TRBV27 | CASSFLQGDGYTF | TGTGCCAGCAGTTTTCTACAGGGGGACGGCTACACCTTC
NA | NA | TRBJ1-5 | TRBV4-1 | CASSQEGGPGNQPQHF | TGCGCCAGCAGCCAAGAGGGGGGGCCTGGCAATCAGCCCCAGCATTTT
NA | NA | TRBJ1-1 | TRBV10-3 | CAINPGEGTEAFF | TGTGCCATCAACCCAGGCGAGGGCACTGAAGCTTTCTTT
NA | TRBD1 | TRBJ2-2 | TRBV11-3 | CASSLTDRGRIGELFF | TGTGCCAGCAGCTTAACGGACAGGGGGCGGATCGGGGAGCTGTTTTTT
NA | NA | TRBJ1-2 | TRBV7-2 | CASSTGHSIGYTF | TGTGCCAGCAGCACGGGACACTCGATTGGCTACACCTTC
NA | NA | TRBJ1-2 | TRBV27 | CASSLWAGSGYTF | TGTGCCAGCAGTTTATGGGCCGGGAGTGGCTACACCTTC
NA | TRBD2 | TRBJ2-1 | TRBV7-2 | CASSLSRAGARYNEQFF | TGTGCCAGCAGCTTAAGTCGGGCGGGAGCACGGTACAATGAGCAGTTCTTC
NA | TRBD2 | TRBJ2-1 | TRBV28 | CASSLPPGGGRNEQFF | TGTGCCAGCAGTTTACCCCCGGGCGGCGGGAGAAATGAGCAGTTCTTC
NA | TRBD2 | TRBJ2-1 | TRBV7-2 | CASSLGGRANEQFF | TGTGCCAGCAGCTTAGGTGGGAGGGCCAATGAGCAGTTCTTC
NA | NA | TRBJ2-3 | TRBV11-3 | CASSFDYTQYF | TGTGCCAGCAGCTTCGATTATACGCAGTATTTT
once | TRBD2 | TRBJ2-3 | TRBV9 | CASSVPSGSTDTQYF | TGTGCCAGCAGCGTCCCTAGCGGGAGCACAGATACGCAGTATTTT
NA | NA | TRBJ1-1 | TRBV5-1 | CASSPRQSTEAFF | TGCGCCAGCAGCCCCCGTCAGAGCACTGAAGCTTTCTTT
once | NA | TRBJ2-3 | TRBV6-1 | CASSGWAEDTQYF | TGTGCCAGCAGTGGGTGGGCTGAAGATACGCAGTATTTT
NA | TRBD2 | TRBJ2-1 | TRBV18 | CASSPRLVAGKNEQFF | TGTGCCAGCTCACCAAGGTTGGTAGCGGGAAAGAATGAGCAGTTCTTC